The next 11 T cell receptor beta chains were all read from a single sample in a study of blood T cell repertoires in COVID-19. Libraries were prepared by immunoSEQ multiplex PCR; TCRdb keeps only in-frame clonotypes and omits some of them. The data contain some 56,000 clones, more than 75% of them singletons. Sequencing used peripheral blood. The receptors were gathered from an elderly woman with acute or convalescent COVID-19.

The chain recombines TRBV7-3 with TRBJ2-1, with TRBD2 matching 12 bases. The CDR3 covers 15 residues. The germline V gene encodes CDR1 SGHTA and CDR2 FQGTGA. The junction had 5 bases not matched to a gene; V was cut back by 5 bases and J by 6 bases. The CDR3 region has the DNA TGTGCCAGCAGCCCGACTAGCGGGAGTTTCAATGAGCAGTTCTTC. Translation: CASSPTSGSFNEQFF.

The rearrangement links TRBV4-2 to TRBJ1-2; D may be TRBD1 (5 bases). In germline, CDR1 is LGHNA, CDR2 YNFKEQ. The V end was cut by 1 base, the J end by 1 base, with 13 bases between. CDR3 length: 16 amino acids. The CDR3 protein is CASSQVGRGVNYGYTF. CDR3 sequence (DNA): TGTGCCAGCAGCCAAGTGGGGCGGGGTGTTAACTATGGCTACACCTTC.

This chain joins TRBV11-1 and TRBJ2-5; D may be TRBD2 (5 bases). In germline, CDR1 is SGHAT, CDR2 FQDESV (reference sequence). CDR3 length equals 12 residues. Between the trimmed V and J ends, which lost 2 bases and 10 bases, there was a span of 11 bases. CDR3: CASSLTLRDQYF. The CDR3, as DNA: TGTGCCAGCAGCTTAACCCTCCGGGACCAGTACTTC.

The rearrangement joins TRBV6-1 to TRBJ2-1; 10 bases match TRBD1. From germline, CDR1 is MNHNS and CDR2 SASEGT. This CDR3 is built from 15 residues. Germline trimming cut 0 bases from V and 8 bases from J; bases unmatched to any gene: 4. The DNA of the CDR3 is TGTGCCAGCAGTGAAGCGGGACAGGGGAGGCATGAGCAGTTCTTC. This gives the protein CASSEAGQGRHEQFF.

This chain uses TRBV28 with TRBJ1-2; 7 nucleotides agree with TRBD1. Germline V gene sequence: CDR1 MDHEN, CDR2 SYDVKM. The CDR3 runs to 14 residues. Unmatched junction bases numbered 3, after V lost 1 base and J lost 4 bases. CDR3 residues: CASSLSGQSYGYTF. CDR3 sequence (DNA): TGTGCCAGCAGTTTATCGGGACAGAGCTATGGCTACACCTTC.

The J gene is TRBJ2-7, the V gene TRBV4-2; 11 bases fit TRBD2. The CDR3 is 17 residues long. Germline V CDR1 and CDR2: LGHNA, YNFKEQ. The J segment lost 2 bases and the V segment lost 4 bases, leaving 10 bases of the junction unmatched. For the CDR3, the DNA is TGTGCCAGCAGCCCAATATCGGGACTAGCGGATCCCTACGAGCAGTACGTC. This gives the protein CASSPISGLADPYEQYV.

This rearrangement joins TRBV6-7 to TRBJ2-1, with 10 bases aligning to TRBD2. TRBV6-7 is an open reading frame, and its role is uncertain. The CDR3 has 13 residues. J lost 8 bases, V lost 6 bases, and 4 bases had no gene match. Here the CDR3 reads CASSRTSGYEQFF. Written as DNA, the CDR3 is TGTGCCAGCAGCCGGACTAGCGGCTATGAGCAGTTCTTC.

This chain uses TRBV5-1 with TRBJ2-6; 8 nucleotides agree with TRBD1. The J segment lost 0 bases and the V segment lost 2 bases, leaving 10 bases of the junction unmatched. The CDR3 runs to 19 residues. Germline V CDR1 and CDR2: SGHRS, YFSETQ. This CDR3 reads CASSLRQGILPSGANVLTF. The CDR3 region has the DNA TGCGCCAGCAGCTTAAGACAGGGGATCCTTCCCTCTGGGGCCAACGTCCTGACTTTC. The complete variable domain, with remaining parts taken from reference TRBV5-1 and TRBJ2-6, reads KAGVTQTPRYLIKTRGQQVTLSCSPISGHRSVSWYQQTPGQGLQFLFEYFSETQRNKGNFPGRFSGRQFSNSRSEMNVSTLELGDSALYLCASSLRQGILPSGANVLTFGAGSRLTVL.

V is TRBV28 and J is TRBJ1-1; unclear D gene. Looked up from germline, CDR1 is MDHEN and CDR2 is SYDVKM. CDR3 length equals 13 residues. Trimming took off 5 bases at V and 1 base at J, with 8 bases between the two ends. CDR3 protein: CASSASGNTEAFF. As DNA, the CDR3 is TGTGCCAGCAGTGCGAGTGGGAACACTGAAGCTTTCTTT.

This clone came up once. The V gene is TRBV5-1, the J gene TRBJ1-2; 8 nucleotides match TRBD1. The CDR3 is made up of 15 amino acids. J was trimmed by 10 bases and V by 4 bases; bases with no gene match: 15. Germline CDR1 is SGHRS and CDR2 is YFSETQ. CDR3 bases: TGCGCCAGCAGCCTTCAGACAGGGGAAATATCGTCCTACACCTTC. This gives the protein CASSLQTGEISSYTF.

The V gene is TRBV18, the J gene TRBJ2-5; 10 nucleotides match TRBD1. The CDR3 extends over 14 amino acids. V lost 6 bases and J lost 4; bases outside the gene matches: 5. Germline V gene lookup returns CDR1 KGHSH and CDR2 LQKENI. This CDR3 reads CASSPTGGSETQYF. CDR3 in DNA: TGTGCCAGCTCCCCGACAGGGGGCTCAGAGACCCAGTACTTC.